This passage covers 3 T cell receptor beta chains from one sample sequenced in a study of T cells after yellow fever vaccination. TCRdb reprocessed the 5' RACE reads via MiXCR and lists one record per CDR3 protein. The sample shows hundreds of thousands of distinct CDR3 sequences, about 10% of them seen only once. This specimen was CD4+ T cells sorted from PBMCs, taken 5 days after the yellow fever booster vaccination. These receptors were collected from a man younger than 30 who received the YFV17D yellow fever vaccine.

This clonotype has a count of ten or more. The rearrangement joins TRBV7-3 to TRBJ1-5; unclear D gene. CDR1 and CDR2 from the germline V gene are SGHTA and FQGTGA. Trimming removed 4 bases from V and 1 base from J, with 5 bases in between. This CDR3 is built from 13 residues. DNA for the CDR3: TGTGCCAGCAGCTCGGGAAGCAATCAGCCCCAGCATTTT. Protein sequence: CASSSGSNQPQHF.

This clonotype was counted a few times. The chain links TRBV6-2 or TRBV6-3 to TRBJ1-5, with D hard to call. Trimming removed 0 bases at V and 4 bases at J, with 13 bases between. Germline-derived CDR1 and CDR2 are MNHEY and SVGEGT. The CDR3 spans 16 residues. The CDR3 DNA follows: TGTGCCAGCAGTTACTCTGGGGTCGGAGGGAATCAGCCCCAGCATTTT. This translates into CASSYSGVGGNQPQHF.

The table lists this clonotype with a few counts. The V gene is TRBV7-2, the J gene TRBJ2-3, with D possibly being TRBD2 (5 bases). This CDR3 comprises 15 residues. The germline V gene has CDR1 SGHTA and CDR2 FQGNSA. V was shortened by 1 base and J by 1 base, with 9 bases between the two germline ends. The CDR3 region has the DNA TGTGCCAGCAGCTTAGGGACTCCCCGCACAGATACGCAGTATTTT. Amino acids: CASSLGTPRTDTQYF.